This T cell receptor beta chain was identified during a study of tumour-infiltrating T cells in Burkitt lymphoma. Study-level information: All epidemiological Burkitt lymphoma subtypes were represented in the cohort.

Assay used: immunoSEQ multiplex PCR; TCRdb lists only in-frame clones, some missing. The sample contains fewer than 5,000 clones, about 12% of which appear only once. Findings and caveats of the study: Many Burkitt lymphoma patients shared several public clonotypes.

Comments on this clone: Its specificity is not known.

This CDR3 has 15 amino acids. Germline V gene sequence: CDR1 SNHLY, CDR2 FYNNEI. With V trimmed by 7 bases and J by 3 bases, 9 bases remained unmatched. The V gene is TRBV2, the J gene TRBJ2-3; 8 nucleotides agree with TRBD2. The clonotype was recovered from a human donor with Burkitt lymphoma. Sequenced sample: tumor tissue. The chain's CDR3 is CASIRTSPATDTQYF. The CDR3 nucleotides read TGTGCCAGCATCCGGACTAGCCCGGCTACAGATACGCAGTATTTT.